Sequencing of this T cell receptor beta chain was carried out in a study of blood T cell repertoires in COVID-19 (dated by TCRdb to the early 2020s). For the study in its entirety: Collaborator samples came from the United States, Italy and Spain and covered acute and convalescent phases of COVID-19. The material from the prospective study consisted of cDNA or gDNA derived from T cells, B-cell-depleted T cells, or PBMCs. Subjects who had been exposed to COVID-19, were actively infected with it, or had recovered from it provided the deeply sampled blood TCRbeta repertoires that made up the dataset. The repertoires were released in a freely available public database meant as a resource for research on the immune response to SARS-CoV-2. Samples came from the ongoing ImmuneRACE study (first 160 participants) plus 1,254 subjects from 6 global collaborators. Sample metadata almost always included a de-identified subject ID, COVID-19 status, age in years and sex. Where available, HLA class I and class II types were obtained from metadata supplied by the sample provider rather than from assay-based typing.

The immunoSEQ Assay, a bias-controlled multiplex PCR, was used to amplify TCRbeta CDR3 regions from genomic DNA. The authors' pipeline ran thus. The number of nucleated cells in each sample was estimated by amplification of reference gene primers within the assay. To quantify the absolute abundance of each unique TCRbeta CDR3 rearrangement, sequence reads were collapsed and filtered. For each sample, productive Simpson clonality was calculated as the square root of Simpson's diversity index across productive rearrangements. TCRdb obtained this table from immuneACCESS and retained in-frame rearrangements with V and J assigned. These tables miss some clones; where compared with another copy, unresolved V genes account for less than half of the shortfall, and the remainder is unexplained. Clonal size and the V and J genes are those of that table, whereas D and trimming came from the DNA. Present in this sample are about 410,000 clones, 85% to 90% of which were seen just once. 1.7% of the sample lies in the top ten.

Of note for this clone: Its antigen remains undetermined. No quality values exist for individual bases; no much larger clone is one base distant.

Measured from the cysteine to the phenylalanine, the CDR3 is 14 residues long. This entry keeps only the CDR3 DNA: 42 bases, framed from base 1. The germline V gene (reference sequence) gives CDR1 as PRHDT and CDR2 as FYEKMQ. Trimmed from V: 5 bases; trimmed from J: 7 bases; junction bases lacking a gene match: 8. Results and caveats for the whole study, not just this receptor: Clinical and demographic metadata were provided uncurated, with the amount varying by source and participant.

Participants in the prospective study were aged roughly 18 to 100 years, lived in more than 20 United States geographic areas, and enrolled through a virtual design. Cohort assignment in the prospective study relied on participant-reported clinical history from a screening survey and a study questionnaire. For ImmuneRACE Cohort 3, a participant was defined as recovered based on two consecutive negative NP/OP PCR tests, clearance by a healthcare professional, or resolution of symptoms. In the prospective study, whole blood, serum and a nasopharyngeal or oropharyngeal swab were collected from each participant by mobile phlebotomists. Prospective study participants could optionally give additional blood draws and questionnaires over a 2-month period. Before DNA extraction, blood samples from the prospective study were shipped at room temperature or frozen.

Input material: PBMCs or T cells enriched from blood (not recorded which). This chain is built from TRBV13 and TRBJ1-5; TRBD1 lines up with 7 middle nucleotides. This sequence was found in a woman between 25 and 40 years old who had recovered from COVID-19. The sequence in DNA is TGTGCCAGCAGCGCAAGAGGGACAGCCCAGCCCCAGCATTTT. Translation gives CASSARGTAQPQHF.